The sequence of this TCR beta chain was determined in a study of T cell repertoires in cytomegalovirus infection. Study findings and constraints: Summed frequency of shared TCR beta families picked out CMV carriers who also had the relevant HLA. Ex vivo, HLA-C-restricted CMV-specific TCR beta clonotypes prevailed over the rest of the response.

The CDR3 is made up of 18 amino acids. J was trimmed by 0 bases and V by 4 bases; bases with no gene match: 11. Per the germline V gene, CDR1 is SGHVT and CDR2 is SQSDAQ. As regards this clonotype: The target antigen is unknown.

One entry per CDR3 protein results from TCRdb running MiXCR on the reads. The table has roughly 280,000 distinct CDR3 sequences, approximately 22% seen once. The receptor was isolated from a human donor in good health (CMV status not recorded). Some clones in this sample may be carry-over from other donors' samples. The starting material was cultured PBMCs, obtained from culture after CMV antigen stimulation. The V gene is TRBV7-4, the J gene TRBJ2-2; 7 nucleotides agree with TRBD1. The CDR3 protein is CASSSPLNRGANTGELFF. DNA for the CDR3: TGTGCCAGCAGCTCGCCCCTTAACAGGGGCGCGAACACCGGGGAGCTGTTTTTT.